This T cell receptor beta chain was sequenced for a study of technical replicates of blood from several donors (dated by TCRdb to between 2016 and 2019). With respect to this clone: The antigen it binds to is not known. Base qualities are not at hand, and no much larger clone is one base apart.

Library generation was performed with the immunoSEQ multiplex PCR assay. The table comes from immuneACCESS by way of TCRdb, which keeps in-frame sequences with V and J called. Part of the clones is missing from these tables; in studies checked, under half for an unresolved V gene and the rest for unknown reasons. The sample includes approximately 74,000 clones, with 88% observed a single time. The biggest ten clones account for roughly 4.5% of the sample. CDR1 and CDR2 are read off the germline V gene as SGHTA and FQGTGA. V is shortened by 0 bases, J by 3 bases, and the region joining them spans 12 bases. The CDR3 covers 15 residues, taking in both the cysteine and the phenylalanine. Only the CDR3 DNA stays, 45 bases, in frame from base 1.

The receptor comes from a human donor in good health. Some clones in this sample may be carry-over from other donors' samples. The specimen sequenced was PBMCs. The rearrangement combines TRBV7-3 with TRBJ2-7, with TRBD1 perhaps the D gene, on 5 matching bases. The nucleotide sequence is TGTGCCAGCAGCTTAACGATCGGCAGGGACTACGAGCAGTACTTC. This codes for CASSLTIGRDYEQYF.